This T cell receptor (beta chain) stems from a study of cytomegalovirus exposure and HLA in healthy donors. Across the whole study: When 300 to 400 donors were genotyped, 80% to 90% of them were found to fall in the Caucasian-associated ancestry cluster.

The PCR contained 60 Vbeta and 13 Jbeta primers. Assay used: immunoSEQ multiplex PCR; TCRdb lists only in-frame clones, some missing. The sample consists of about 98,000 clones, over 65% of them appearing once. The CDR3 covers 15 residues. Germline V gene data show CDR1 as MNHEY and CDR2 as SMNVEV (reference sequence). V shed 5 bases and J 5 bases; nucleotides not matched to a gene: 7. Worth noting for this clone: The antigen remains undetermined.

Study results and limitations: Compared with the roughly 700-donor mean, an Asian-associated ancestry cluster reportedly had fewer N-insertions, according to a later analysis. In a later analysis, HLA-associated beta chains showed higher expansion and lower generation probabilities than comparable chains. The study found most TCR sequences rare, yet found some public TCRs in many donors.

V is TRBV27 and J is TRBJ2-5; 11 bases match TRBD2. The TCR sequence derives from a man aged 35-49 years in good health and CMV-seronegative. Sequencing was carried out using PBMCs. As DNA, the CDR3 is TGTGCCAGCAGTGTATTAGCGGGGGGGTCGGAGACCCAGTACTTC. Translating it yields CASSVLAGGSETQYF.